This T cell receptor beta chain was sequenced for a study of blood T cells in healthy people across ages. Study findings and constraints: Getting older went along with TCR beta diversity per million T cells dropping roughly linearly.

Germline lookup yields CDR1 SEHNR and CDR2 FQNEAQ (reference sequence). Trimming left V 3 bases short and J 0 bases short, with 13 bases between. The CDR3 has 16 residues. A second about 7 to 11 cycle PCR used barcoded and J-beta primers. Each of the cDNA molecules was tagged by a template-switch adaptor with 12 random nucleotides. A single record per CDR3 protein comes from TCRdb applying MiXCR to the 5' RACE reads. The sample holds approximately 2,000,000 distinct CDR3 sequences, approximately 40% seen once. On this clonotype itself: Its antigen is not identified.

The receptor was derived from a human donor in good health. V gene TRBV7-9 combines with J gene TRBJ2-3; perhaps TRBD2 as D (6 bases). Sample: blood. The CDR3, as DNA: TGTGCCAGCAGCTTTAGCGGAGGGGCTAGCACAGATACGCAGTATTTT. This sequence encodes CASSFSGGASTDTQYF.